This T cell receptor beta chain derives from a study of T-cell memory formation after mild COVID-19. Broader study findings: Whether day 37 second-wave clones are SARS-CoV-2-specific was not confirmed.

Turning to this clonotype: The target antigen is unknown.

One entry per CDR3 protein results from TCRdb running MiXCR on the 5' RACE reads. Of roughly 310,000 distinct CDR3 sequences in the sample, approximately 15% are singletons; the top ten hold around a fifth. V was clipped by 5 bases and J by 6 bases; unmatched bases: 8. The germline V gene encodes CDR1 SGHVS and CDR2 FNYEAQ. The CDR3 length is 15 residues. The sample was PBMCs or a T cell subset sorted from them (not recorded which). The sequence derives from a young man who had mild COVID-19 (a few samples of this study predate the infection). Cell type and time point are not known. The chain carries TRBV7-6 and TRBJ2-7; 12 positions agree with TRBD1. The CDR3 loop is CASSVMGQGAREQYF. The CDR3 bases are TGTGCCAGCAGCGTAATGGGACAGGGGGCGCGCGAGCAGTACTTC.